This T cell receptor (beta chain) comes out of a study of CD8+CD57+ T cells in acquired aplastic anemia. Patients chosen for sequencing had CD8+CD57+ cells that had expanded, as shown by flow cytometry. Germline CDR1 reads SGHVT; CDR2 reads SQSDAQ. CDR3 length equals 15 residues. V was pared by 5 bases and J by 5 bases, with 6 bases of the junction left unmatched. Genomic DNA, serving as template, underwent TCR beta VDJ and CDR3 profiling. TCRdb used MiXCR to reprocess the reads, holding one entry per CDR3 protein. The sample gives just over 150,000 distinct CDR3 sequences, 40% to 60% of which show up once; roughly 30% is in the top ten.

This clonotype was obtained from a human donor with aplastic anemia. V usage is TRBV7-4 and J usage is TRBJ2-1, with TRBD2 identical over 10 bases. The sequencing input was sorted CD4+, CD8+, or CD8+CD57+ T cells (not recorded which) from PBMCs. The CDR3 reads CASSQAGGPNNEQFF. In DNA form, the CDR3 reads TGTGCCAGCAGCCAAGCGGGAGGGCCTAACAATGAGCAGTTCTTC.